These 10 T cell receptor beta chains originate from one sample sequenced in a study of blood T cells in healthy people across ages. Primers used in a second PCR of about 6 to 11 cycles were a sample-barcoded 5' primer and a J-beta primer mix. TCRdb used MiXCR to reprocess the 5' RACE reads, holding one entry per CDR3 protein. The table records some 760,000 distinct CDR3 sequences, just under 25% of them present only once. The same specimen was also included in a second study, on T cells of mothers and their children.

The sample was blood. The receptors originated from a boy aged 5-17 years in good health.

V and J are TRBV3-1 and TRBJ2-3; 7 bases map to TRBD1. J gave up 4 bases and V 1 base, and 8 bases lay outside the gene matches. The germline CDR1 and CDR2 sequences are LGHDT and YNNKEL (reference sequence). CDR3 length equals 16 residues. CDR3 DNA: TGTGCCAGCAGCCAAGCCATCCTCCAGGGGGCAGATACGCAGTATTTT. As protein: CASSQAILQGADTQYF.

This clonotype was counted only a few times. The junction differs from germline at one of its ends, possibly a read error. This chain connects TRBV7-2 to TRBJ2-3; D uncertain. CDR3 size: 13 residues. In germline, CDR1 is SGHTA, CDR2 FQGNSA. DNA for the CDR3: TGTGCCAACAGCCTAAAGCGCCCAGATACGCAGTATTTT. Translating it yields CANSLKRPDTQYF.

The chain carries TRBV5-5 and TRBJ1-5; 8 bases agree with TRBD1. V was clipped by 2 bases and J by 7 bases; unmatched bases: 2. CDR3 length: 13 amino acids. Germline CDR1 SGHKS, CDR2 YYEKEE (reference sequence). CDR3 DNA: TGTGCCAGCAGCTTCGACAGGGGCCAGCCCCAGCATTTT. It specifies CASSFDRGQPQHF.

This clonotype has just a few counts. This chain uses TRBV21-1 with TRBJ1-5; the table's TRBD1 call for D was not verified on the DNA. TRBV21-1 is deemed a pseudogene. CDR3 length: 15 residues. The chain's CDR3 is CASSKGEPCGQPQHF. CDR3 nucleotide sequence: TGTGCCAGCAGCAAAGGGGAACCCTGTGGTCAGCCCCAGCATTTT.

This clonotype was picked up a small number of times. The chain joins TRBV7-2 to TRBJ1-6, with a possible D match to TRBD1 (6 bases). With 5 bases removed from V and 7 bases from J, the gap between germline ends came to 12 bases. This CDR3 has 14 amino acids. Germline values: CDR1 SGHTA, CDR2 FQGNSA. The CDR3 is CASSLQRGNSPLHF. Written as DNA, the CDR3 is TGTGCCAGCAGCCTGCAGAGGGGGAATTCACCCCTCCACTTT.

This sequence joins TRBV29-1 and TRBJ2-7; D ambiguous. Trimming removed 4 bases at V and 3 bases at J, with 10 bases between. Germline CDR1 SQVTM, CDR2 ANQGSEA. CDR3 length: 12 amino acids. The CDR3 sequence is CSVVGQNYEQYF. The DNA of the CDR3 is TGCAGCGTTGTCGGGCAGAACTACGAGCAGTACTTC.

This clonotype was seen only a few times. The genes are TRBV7-2 and TRBJ2-1, with 11 bases matching TRBD2. This CDR3 spans 15 amino acids. J was trimmed by 5 bases and V by 1 base; bases with no gene match: 1. The germline V gene encodes CDR1 SGHTA and CDR2 FQGNSA. The DNA of the CDR3 is TGTGCCAGCAGCTTAGAGGGACTAGCGGACAATGAGCAGTTCTTC. Protein: CASSLEGLADNEQFF.

This sequence joins TRBV6-5 and TRBJ1-4, with a possible D match to TRBD1 (5 bases). Trimming stripped 2 bases from V and 5 bases from J, with 6 bases between. The CDR3 is 13 residues long. Germline assignment: CDR1 MNHEY and CDR2 SVGAGI. CDR3 coding DNA: TGTGCCAGCAGTTACCAGGGAAATGAAAAACTGTTTTTT. Translation gives CASSYQGNEKLFF.

The rearrangement uses TRBV5-1 and TRBJ1-2, with TRBD1 as a possible D gene (5 bases). Trimming took 3 bases from V and 8 from J, leaving 20 bases between them. CDR1 is SGHRS, CDR2 YFSETQ, per germline. This CDR3 contains 15 residues. CDR3 DNA: TGCGCCAGCAGCTCCCCTGAGACGGGGGAGGGAGGCTACACCTTC. Protein sequence: CASSSPETGEGGYTF.

The table lists this clonotype with a few counts. The chain couples TRBV3-1 to TRBJ1-3; D uncertain. The CDR3 sequence is 15 residues long. Trimming left V 1 base short and J 0 bases short, with 7 bases between. Germline lookup yields CDR1 LGHDT and CDR2 YNNKEL (reference sequence). For the CDR3, the DNA is TGTGCCAGCAGCCAAGGACGGCCCTCTGGAAACACCATATATTTT. Amino acids: CASSQGRPSGNTIYF.